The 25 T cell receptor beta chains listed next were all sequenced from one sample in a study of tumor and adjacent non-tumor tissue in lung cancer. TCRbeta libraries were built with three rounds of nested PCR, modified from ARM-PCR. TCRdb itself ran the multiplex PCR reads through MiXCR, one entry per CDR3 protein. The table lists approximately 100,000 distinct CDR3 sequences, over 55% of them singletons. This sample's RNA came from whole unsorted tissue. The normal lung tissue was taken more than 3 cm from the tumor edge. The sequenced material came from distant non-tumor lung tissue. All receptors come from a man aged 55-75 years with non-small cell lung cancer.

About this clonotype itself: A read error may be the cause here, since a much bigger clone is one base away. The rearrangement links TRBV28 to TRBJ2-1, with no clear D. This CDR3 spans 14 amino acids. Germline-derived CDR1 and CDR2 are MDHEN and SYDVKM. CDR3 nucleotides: TGTGCCAGCAATTTACGGAACTCCTACAATGAGCAGTTCTTC. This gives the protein CASNLRNSYNEQFF.

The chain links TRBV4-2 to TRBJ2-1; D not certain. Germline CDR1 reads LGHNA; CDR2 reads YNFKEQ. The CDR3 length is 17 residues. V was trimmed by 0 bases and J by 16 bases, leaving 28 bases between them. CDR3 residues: CASSQDGNPGTYYEYFF. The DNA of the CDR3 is TGTGCCAGCAGCCAAGATGGGAACCCCGGAACCTACTATGAGTACTTCTTC.

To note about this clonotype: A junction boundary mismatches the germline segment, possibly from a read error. The CDR3, as DNA: TGCGCAAGCAGCCAAGGTGGGTCAGCCCTCCACTTT. It translates to CASSQGGSALHF. The chain is built from TRBV4-1 and TRBJ1-6; no clear D gene. Looked up from germline, CDR1 is MGHRA and CDR2 is YSYEKL. The CDR3 length is 12 residues.

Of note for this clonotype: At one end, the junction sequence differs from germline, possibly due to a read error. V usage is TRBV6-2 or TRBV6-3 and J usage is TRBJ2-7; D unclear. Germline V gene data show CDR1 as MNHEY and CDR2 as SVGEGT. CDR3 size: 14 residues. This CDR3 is CTSSKGLTQYEQYF. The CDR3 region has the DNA TGTACCAGCAGTAAAGGTCTAACCCAGTACGAGCAGTACTTC.

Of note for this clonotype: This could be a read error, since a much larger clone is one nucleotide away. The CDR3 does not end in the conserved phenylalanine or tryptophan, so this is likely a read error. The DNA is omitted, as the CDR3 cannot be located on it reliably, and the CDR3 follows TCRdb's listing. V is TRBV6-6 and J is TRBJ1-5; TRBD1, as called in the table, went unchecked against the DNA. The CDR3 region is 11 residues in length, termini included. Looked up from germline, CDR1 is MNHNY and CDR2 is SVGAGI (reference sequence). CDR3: CASSPGAGSHS.

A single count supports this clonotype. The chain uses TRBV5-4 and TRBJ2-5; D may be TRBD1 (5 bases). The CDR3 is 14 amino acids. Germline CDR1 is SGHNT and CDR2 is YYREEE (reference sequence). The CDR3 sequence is CDSSLDSPKETQYF. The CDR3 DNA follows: TGTGATAGCAGCTTAGACAGCCCTAAAGAGACCCAGTACTTC.

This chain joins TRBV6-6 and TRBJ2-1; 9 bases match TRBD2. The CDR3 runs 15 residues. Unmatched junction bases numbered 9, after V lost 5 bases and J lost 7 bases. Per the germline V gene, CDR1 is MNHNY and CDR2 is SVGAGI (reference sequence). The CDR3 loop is CASSHPLAGGNEQFF. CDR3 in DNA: TGTGCCAGCAGTCACCCACTAGCGGGTGGGAATGAGCAGTTCTTC.

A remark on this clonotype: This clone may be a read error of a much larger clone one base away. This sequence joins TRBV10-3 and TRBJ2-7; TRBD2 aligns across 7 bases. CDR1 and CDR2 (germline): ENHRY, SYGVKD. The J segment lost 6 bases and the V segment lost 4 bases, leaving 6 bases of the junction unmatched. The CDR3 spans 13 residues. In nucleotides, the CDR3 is TGTGCCATCAGTGGGCCGGGCGGGAGCGAGCAGTACTTC. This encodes CAISGPGGSEQYF.

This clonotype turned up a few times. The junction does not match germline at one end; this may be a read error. The DNA of the CDR3 is TGCGGCGTTGAAGCGCAGGGCCACATTCAGTACTTC. Translating gives CGVEAQGHIQYF. The J gene is TRBJ2-4, the V gene TRBV29-1, with D perhaps TRBD1 (5 bases). This CDR3 has 12 amino acids. Germline V gene data show CDR1 as SQVTM and CDR2 as ANQGSEA.

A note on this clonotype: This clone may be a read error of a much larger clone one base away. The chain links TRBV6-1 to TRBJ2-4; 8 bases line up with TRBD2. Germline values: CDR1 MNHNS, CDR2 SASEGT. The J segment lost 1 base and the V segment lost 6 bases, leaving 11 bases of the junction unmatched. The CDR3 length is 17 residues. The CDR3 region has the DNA TGTGCCAGCAGCCACGGACTAGCCTCTTTTGCCAAAAACATTCAGTACTTC. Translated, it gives CASSHGLASFAKNIQYF.

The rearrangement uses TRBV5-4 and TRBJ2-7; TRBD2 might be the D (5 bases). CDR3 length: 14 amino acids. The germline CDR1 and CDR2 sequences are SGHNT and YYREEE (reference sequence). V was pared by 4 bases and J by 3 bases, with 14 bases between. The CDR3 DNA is TGTGCCAGCAGCGCCGCGTCCGAGGGCTACGAGCAGTACTTC. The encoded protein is CASSAASEGYEQYF. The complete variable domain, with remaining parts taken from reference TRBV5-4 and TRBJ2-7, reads ETGVTQSPTHLIKTRGQQVTLRCSSQSGHNTVSWYQQALGQGPQFIFQYYREEENGRGNFPPRFSGLQFPNYSSELNVNALELDDSALYLCASSAASEGYEQYFGPGTRLTVT.

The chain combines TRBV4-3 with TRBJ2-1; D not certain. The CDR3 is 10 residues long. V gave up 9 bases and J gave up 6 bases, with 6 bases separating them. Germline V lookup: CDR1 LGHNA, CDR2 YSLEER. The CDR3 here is CARSCNEQFF. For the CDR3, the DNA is TGCGCCAGAAGTTGCAATGAGCAGTTCTTC.

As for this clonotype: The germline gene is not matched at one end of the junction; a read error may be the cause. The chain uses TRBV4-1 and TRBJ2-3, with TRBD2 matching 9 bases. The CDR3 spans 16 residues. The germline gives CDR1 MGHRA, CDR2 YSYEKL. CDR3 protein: CASNQDWGGGADTQYF. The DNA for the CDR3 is TGCGCCAGCAACCAAGATTGGGGCGGGGGGGCGGATACGCAGTATTTT.

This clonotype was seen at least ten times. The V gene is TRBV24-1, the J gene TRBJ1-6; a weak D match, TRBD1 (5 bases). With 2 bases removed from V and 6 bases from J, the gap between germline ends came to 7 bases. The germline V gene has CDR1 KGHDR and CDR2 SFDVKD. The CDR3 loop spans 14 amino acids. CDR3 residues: CATSDSRANSPLHF. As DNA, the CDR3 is TGTGCCACCAGTGATTCCAGGGCTAATTCACCCCTCCACTTT.

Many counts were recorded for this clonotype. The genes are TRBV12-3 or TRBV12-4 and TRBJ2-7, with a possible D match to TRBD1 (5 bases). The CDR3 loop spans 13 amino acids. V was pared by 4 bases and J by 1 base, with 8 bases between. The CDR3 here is CASSSQGSYEQYF. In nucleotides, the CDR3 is TGTGCCAGCAGTTCGCAGGGTTCCTACGAGCAGTACTTC.

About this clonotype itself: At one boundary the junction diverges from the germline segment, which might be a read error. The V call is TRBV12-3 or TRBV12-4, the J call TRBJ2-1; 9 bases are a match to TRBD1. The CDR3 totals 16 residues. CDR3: CASSLRGQGTYIEQLF. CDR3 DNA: TGTGCCAGCAGTTTAAGGGGACAGGGCACCTACATTGAGCAGCTCTTC.

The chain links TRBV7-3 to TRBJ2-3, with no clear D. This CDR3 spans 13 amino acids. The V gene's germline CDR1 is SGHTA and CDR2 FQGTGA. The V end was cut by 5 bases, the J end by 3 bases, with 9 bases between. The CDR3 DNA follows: TGTGCCAGCAGCGCGATGGCGACAGATACGCAGTATTTT. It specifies CASSAMATDTQYF.

The CDR3 DNA reads as TGTGCCAGCAGTCACGAAGCAGGGGGCCAGCCCCAGCATTTT. Translated, it gives CASSHEAGGQPQHF. J is TRBJ1-5 and V is TRBV6-5, with 8 nucleotides matching TRBD1. This CDR3 comprises 14 residues. V was pared by 5 bases and J by 7 bases, with 7 bases of the junction left unmatched. Germline V gene sequence: CDR1 MNHEY, CDR2 SVGAGI.

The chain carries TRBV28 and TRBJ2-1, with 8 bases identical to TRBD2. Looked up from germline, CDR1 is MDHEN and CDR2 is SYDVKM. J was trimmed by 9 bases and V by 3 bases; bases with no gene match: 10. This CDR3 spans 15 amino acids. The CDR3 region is CASSFTAGVVSEQFF. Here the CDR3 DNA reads TGTGCCAGCAGTTTCACAGCGGGAGTCGTCAGTGAGCAGTTCTTC.

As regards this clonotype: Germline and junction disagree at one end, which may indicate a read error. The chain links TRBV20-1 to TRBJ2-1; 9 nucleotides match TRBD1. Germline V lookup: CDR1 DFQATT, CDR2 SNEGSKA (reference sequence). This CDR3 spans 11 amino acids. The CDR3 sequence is CSTDRGEEQLF. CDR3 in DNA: TGCAGTACTGACAGGGGGGAGGAGCAGCTCTTC.

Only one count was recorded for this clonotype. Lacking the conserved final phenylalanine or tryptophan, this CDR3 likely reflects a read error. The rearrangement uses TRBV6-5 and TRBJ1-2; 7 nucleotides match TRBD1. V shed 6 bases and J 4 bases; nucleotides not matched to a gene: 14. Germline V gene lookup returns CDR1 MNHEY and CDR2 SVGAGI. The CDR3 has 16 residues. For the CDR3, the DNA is TGTGCCAGCAGCAGTTGGGACAGCCAGGGGTTCTATGGCTACACCTCC. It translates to CASSSWDSQGFYGYTS.

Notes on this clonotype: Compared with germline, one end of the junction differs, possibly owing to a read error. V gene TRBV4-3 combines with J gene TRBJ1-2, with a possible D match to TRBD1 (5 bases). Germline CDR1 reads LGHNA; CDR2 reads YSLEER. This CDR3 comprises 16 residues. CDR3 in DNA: TGCGCCAGCTGCCAGGACAATCCCTTCCTATGTTATGGCTACACCTTC. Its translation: CASCQDNPFLCYGYTF.

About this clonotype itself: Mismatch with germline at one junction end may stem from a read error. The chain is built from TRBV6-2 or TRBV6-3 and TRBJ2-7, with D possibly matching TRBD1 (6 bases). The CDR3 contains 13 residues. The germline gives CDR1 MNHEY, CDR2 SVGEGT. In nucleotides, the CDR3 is TGTGCCGGCAGCCAGGACAGCTCTTACGAGCAGTACTTC. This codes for CAGSQDSSYEQYF.

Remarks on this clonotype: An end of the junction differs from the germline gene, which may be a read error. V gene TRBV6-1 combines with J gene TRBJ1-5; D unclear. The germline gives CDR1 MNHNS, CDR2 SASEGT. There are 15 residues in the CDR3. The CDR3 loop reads CASSEAVGSIQPQHF. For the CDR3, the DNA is TGTGCCAGCAGTGAAGCAGTAGGGAGCATTCAGCCCCAGCATTTT.

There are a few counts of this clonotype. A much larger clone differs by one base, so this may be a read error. CDR3 protein: CASSYAPPGACNEQFF. The CDR3 DNA is TGTGCCAGCAGTTACGCCCCGCCCGGAGCGTGCAATGAGCAGTTCTTC. V and J are TRBV6-5 and TRBJ2-1, with D hard to call. The CDR3 covers 16 residues. Germline V gene sequence: CDR1 MNHEY, CDR2 SVGAGI. Between the trimmed V and J ends, which lost 2 bases and 6 bases, there was a span of 17 bases.